One and the same sample provided the 3 T cell receptor beta chains below, sequenced in a study of metastatic and nonmetastatic thyroid tumors. With MiXCR, TCRdb reprocessed the PCR reads. The table has some 25,000 clones, about 20% seen once; the top ten hold approximately 30%. No patient had received any treatment before thyroid surgery. The sample consisted of blood. The origin of the receptors is a male donor with papillary thyroid cancer or a benign thyroid nodule (not recorded which). Some clones in this sample may be carry-over from other donors' samples.

This clone appeared many times. Other nucleotide sequences in the sample specify the same CDR3. The chain has TRBV3-1 and TRBJ1-1; 8 bases match TRBD1. The CDR3 runs to 15 residues. CDR1 is LGHDT, CDR2 YNNKEL, per germline (reference sequence). The V segment lost 6 bases and the J segment 4 bases; nucleotides outside the gene matches: 10. The CDR3 protein is CASSQYGQGGTEAFF. In DNA form, the CDR3 reads TGTGCCAGCAGTCAATATGGACAGGGAGGCACTGAAGCTTTCTTT.

This clone came up many times. The rearrangement links TRBV24-1 to TRBJ2-2, with 8 bases fitting TRBD1. The CDR3 extends over 14 amino acids. V dropped 5 bases and J dropped 6; count of bases not matched to a gene: 4. The germline gives CDR1 KGHDR, CDR2 SFDVKD. This CDR3 is CATSASTGAGELFF. For the CDR3, the DNA is TGTGCCACCAGTGCTTCGACAGGGGCCGGGGAGCTGTTTTTT.

The sample holds many counts of this clone. The chain combines TRBV28 with TRBJ1-5, with D possibly matching TRBD1 (6 bases). The CDR3 has 12 amino acids. Trimming pared 7 bases from V and 2 bases from J, leaving 6 bases between. The germline V gene has CDR1 MDHEN and CDR2 SYDVKM. CDR3 coding DNA: TGTGCCAGCACAGGGGGCAATCAGCCCCAGCATTTT. It specifies CASTGGNQPQHF.